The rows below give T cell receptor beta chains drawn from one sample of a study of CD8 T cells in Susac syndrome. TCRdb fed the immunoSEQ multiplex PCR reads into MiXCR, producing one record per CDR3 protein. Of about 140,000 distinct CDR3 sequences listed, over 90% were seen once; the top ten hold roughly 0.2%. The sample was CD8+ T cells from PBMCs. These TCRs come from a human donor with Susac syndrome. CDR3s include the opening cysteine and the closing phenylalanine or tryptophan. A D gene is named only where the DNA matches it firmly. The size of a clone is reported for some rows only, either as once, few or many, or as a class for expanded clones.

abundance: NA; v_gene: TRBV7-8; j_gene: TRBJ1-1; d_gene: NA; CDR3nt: TGTGCCAGCAGCTTATCGGGGCGGGGTTTTGGGTACACTGAAGCTTTCTTT; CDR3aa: CASSLSGRGFGYTEAFF
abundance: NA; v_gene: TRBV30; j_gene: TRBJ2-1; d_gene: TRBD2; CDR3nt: TGTGCCTGGAGGAGACTAGCGGGGCGGGATGAGCAGTTCTTC; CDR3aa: CAWRRLAGRDEQFF
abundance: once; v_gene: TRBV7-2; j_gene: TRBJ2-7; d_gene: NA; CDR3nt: TGTGCCAGCAGCTTAGTGGCCGGGGTTAGGCTCTACGAGCAGTACTTC; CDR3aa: CASSLVAGVRLYEQYF
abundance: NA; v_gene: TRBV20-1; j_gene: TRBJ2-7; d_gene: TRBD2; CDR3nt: TGCAGTGCAGGGGCGGGGACTAGCGTAACCTACGAGCAGTACTTC; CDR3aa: CSAGAGTSVTYEQYF
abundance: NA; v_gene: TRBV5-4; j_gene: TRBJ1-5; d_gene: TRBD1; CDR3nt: TGTGCCAGCAGCCCCGGACAGGGGGACAATCAGCCCCAGCATTTT; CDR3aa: CASSPGQGDNQPQHF
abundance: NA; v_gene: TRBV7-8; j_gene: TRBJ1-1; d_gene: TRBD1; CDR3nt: TGTGCCAGCAGCACTGGGGACAGGGGGAACACTGAAGCTTTCTTT; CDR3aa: CASSTGDRGNTEAFF
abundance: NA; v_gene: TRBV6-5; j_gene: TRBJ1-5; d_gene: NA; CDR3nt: TGTGCCAGCAGTTATCTTGGGATTGGCAATCAGCCCCAGCATTTT; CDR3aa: CASSYLGIGNQPQHF
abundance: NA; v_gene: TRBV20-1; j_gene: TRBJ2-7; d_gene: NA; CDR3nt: TGCAGTGCCCGGAGCCAGGCAGAATCAACCTACGAGCAGTACTTC; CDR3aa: CSARSQAESTYEQYF
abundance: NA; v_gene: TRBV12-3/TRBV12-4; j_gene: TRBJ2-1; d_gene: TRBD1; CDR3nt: TGTGCCAGCAGCCAACCCCCGGACAGGGAAGTCTACAATGAGCAGTTCTTC; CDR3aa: CASSQPPDREVYNEQFF
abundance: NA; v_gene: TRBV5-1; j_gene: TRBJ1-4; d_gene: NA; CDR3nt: TGCGCCAGCAGCTTGGGTCAGTCCTCAGGTGAAAAACTGTTTTTT; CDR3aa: CASSLGQSSGEKLFF
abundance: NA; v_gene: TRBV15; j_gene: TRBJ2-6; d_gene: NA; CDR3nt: TGTGCCACCAGCAGCAGAGAGGGAACAGGGGGGGCTGGGGCCAACGTCCTGACTTTC; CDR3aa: CATSSREGTGGAGANVLTF
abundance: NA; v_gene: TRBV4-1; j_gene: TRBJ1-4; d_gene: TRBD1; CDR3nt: TGCGCCAGCAGCCGTAACAGGGGGGGACATAGAGATGAAAAACTGTTTTTT; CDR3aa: CASSRNRGGHRDEKLFF
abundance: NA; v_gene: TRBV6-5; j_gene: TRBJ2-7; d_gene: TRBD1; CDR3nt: TGTGCCAGCATGGTGGGACAGGGGGTTGGGGAGCAGTACTTC; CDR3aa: CASMVGQGVGEQYF
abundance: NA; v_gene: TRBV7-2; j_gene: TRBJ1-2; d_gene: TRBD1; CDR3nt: TGTGCCAGCAGTAGCCCCCCCCACAGGGGACCCTATGGCTACACCTTC; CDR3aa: CASSSPPHRGPYGYTF
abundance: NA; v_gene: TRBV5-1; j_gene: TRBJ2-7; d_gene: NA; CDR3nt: TGCGCCAGCAGCCCATACGGCACCTACGAGCAGTACTTC; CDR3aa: CASSPYGTYEQYF
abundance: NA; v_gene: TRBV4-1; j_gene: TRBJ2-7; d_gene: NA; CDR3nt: TGCGCCAGCAGCCCCAGCGGGTCCTTGGCCTACGAGCAGTACTTC; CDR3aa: CASSPSGSLAYEQYF
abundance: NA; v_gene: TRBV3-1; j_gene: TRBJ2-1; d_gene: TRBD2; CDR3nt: TGTGCCAGCAGCCGAATTAGCGGGAGGCCCTACAATGAGCAGTTCTTC; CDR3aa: CASSRISGRPYNEQFF
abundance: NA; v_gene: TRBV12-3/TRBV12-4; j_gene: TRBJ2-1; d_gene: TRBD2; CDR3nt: TGTGCCAGCAGTCCCCCGGGACTACTGAATGAGCAGTTCTTC; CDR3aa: CASSPPGLLNEQFF
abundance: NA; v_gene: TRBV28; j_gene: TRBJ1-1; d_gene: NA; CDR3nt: TGTGCCAGCAGTCCCCGGACACCCGACACTGAAGCTTTCTTT; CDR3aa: CASSPRTPDTEAFF
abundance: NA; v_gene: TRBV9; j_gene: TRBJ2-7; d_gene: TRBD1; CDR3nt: TGTGCCAGCAGCCCAAAGACAGGGAACGAGCAGTACTTC; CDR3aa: CASSPKTGNEQYF
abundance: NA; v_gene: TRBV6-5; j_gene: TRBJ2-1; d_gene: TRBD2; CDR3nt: TGTGCCAGCAGTTACACCCCGACTAGCGGCTACAATGAGCAGTTCTTC; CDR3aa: CASSYTPTSGYNEQFF
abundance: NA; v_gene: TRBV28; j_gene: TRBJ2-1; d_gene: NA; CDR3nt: TGTGCCAGCAGTTTAGCGGGAAATTCCTACAATGAGCAGTTCTTC; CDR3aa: CASSLAGNSYNEQFF
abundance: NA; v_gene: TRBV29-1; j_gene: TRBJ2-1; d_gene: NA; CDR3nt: TGCAGCGTTGAAGGGGGTGACTTTTACAATGAGCAGTTCTTC; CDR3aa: CSVEGGDFYNEQFF
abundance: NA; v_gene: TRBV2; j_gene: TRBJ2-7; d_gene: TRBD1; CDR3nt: TGTGCCAGCAGGGACCGGGACAGGGTTTTCGAGCAGTACTTC; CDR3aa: CASRDRDRVFEQYF
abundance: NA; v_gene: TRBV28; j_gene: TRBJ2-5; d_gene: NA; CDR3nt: TGTGCCAGCAGCCTTCCTGAGGGGAGAGGCGGTGCGGAGACCCAGTACTTC; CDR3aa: CASSLPEGRGGAETQYF
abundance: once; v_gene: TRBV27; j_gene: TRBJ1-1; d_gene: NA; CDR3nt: TGTGCCAGCAGTTCACACTTTGGCGCTGAAGCTTTCTTT; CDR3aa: CASSSHFGAEAFF
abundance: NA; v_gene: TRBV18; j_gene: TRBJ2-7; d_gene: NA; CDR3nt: TGTGCCAGCTCACCTTGGGAAAGGAACTACGAGCAGTACTTC; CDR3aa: CASSPWERNYEQYF
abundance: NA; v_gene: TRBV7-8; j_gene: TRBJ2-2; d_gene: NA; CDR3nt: TGTGCCAGCAGCTTGACTCAGGGAATTGCGAACACCGGGGAGCTGTTTTTT; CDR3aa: CASSLTQGIANTGELFF
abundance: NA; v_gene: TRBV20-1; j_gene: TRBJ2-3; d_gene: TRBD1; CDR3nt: TGCAGTGCTAGAGAACAGGGGAGCACAGATACGCAGTATTTT; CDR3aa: CSAREQGSTDTQYF
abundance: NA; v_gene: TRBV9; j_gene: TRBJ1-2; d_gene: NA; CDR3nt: TGTGCCAGCAGCTCGGACGACTACTATGGCTACACCTTC; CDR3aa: CASSSDDYYGYTF
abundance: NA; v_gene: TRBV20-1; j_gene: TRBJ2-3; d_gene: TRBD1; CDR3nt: TGCAGTGCCGAGGGACAGCGTTTGACAGATACGCAGTATTTT; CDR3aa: CSAEGQRLTDTQYF
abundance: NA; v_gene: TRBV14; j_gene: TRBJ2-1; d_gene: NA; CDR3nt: TGTGCCAGCAGCCAAGATGAGAATGAGCAGTTCTTC; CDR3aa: CASSQDENEQFF
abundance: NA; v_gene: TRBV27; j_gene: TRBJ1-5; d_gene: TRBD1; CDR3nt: TGTGCCAGCAGTTTAACAGGGGGCCCCTGGAAGCCCCAGCATTTT; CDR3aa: CASSLTGGPWKPQHF
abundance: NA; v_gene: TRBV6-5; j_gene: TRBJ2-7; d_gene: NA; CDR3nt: TGTGCCAGCAGTTCCAACGGTGTTGAGGACGAGCAGTACTTC; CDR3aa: CASSSNGVEDEQYF
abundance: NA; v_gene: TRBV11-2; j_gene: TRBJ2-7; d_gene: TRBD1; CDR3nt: TGTGCCAGCAGCTTAGATTGGGACAGCAGCGCGCAGTACTTC; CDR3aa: CASSLDWDSSAQYF
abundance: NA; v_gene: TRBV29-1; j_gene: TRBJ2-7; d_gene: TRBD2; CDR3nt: TGCAGCGTTGGCGGGGGGCGTACCTACGAGCAGTACTTC; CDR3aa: CSVGGGRTYEQYF
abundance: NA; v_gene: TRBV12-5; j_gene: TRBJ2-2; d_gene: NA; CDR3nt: TGTGCTAGCCGTACCGGGGCGGCCGGGGAGCTGTTTTTT; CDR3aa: CASRTGAAGELFF
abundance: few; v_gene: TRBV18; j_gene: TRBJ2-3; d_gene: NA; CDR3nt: TGTGCCAGCTCACCACCAAGCACAGATACGCAGTATTTT; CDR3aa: CASSPPSTDTQYF
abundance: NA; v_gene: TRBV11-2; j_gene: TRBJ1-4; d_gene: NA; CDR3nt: TGTGCCAGCAGCGAGACACAGGGCGAGGCTGAAAAACTGTTTTTT; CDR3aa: CASSETQGEAEKLFF
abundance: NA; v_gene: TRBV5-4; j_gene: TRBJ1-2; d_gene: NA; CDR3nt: TGTGCCAGCAGCCGAACGAGCGGTAACTATGGCTACACCTTC; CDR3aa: CASSRTSGNYGYTF
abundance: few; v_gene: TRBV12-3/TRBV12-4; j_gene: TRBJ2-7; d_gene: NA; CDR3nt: TGTGCCAGCAGTTTGAGCGGCCAGGGTGGTTCCTACGAGCAGTACTTC; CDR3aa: CASSLSGQGGSYEQYF
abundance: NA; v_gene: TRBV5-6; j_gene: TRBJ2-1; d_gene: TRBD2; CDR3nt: TGTGCCAGCAGCGATGGACTAGCGGAGCAGTTCTTC; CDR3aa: CASSDGLAEQFF
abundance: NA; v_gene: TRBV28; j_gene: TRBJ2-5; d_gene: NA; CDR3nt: TGTGCCAGCAGTTTTACCGGGGTGGTGGAGACCCAGTACTTC; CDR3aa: CASSFTGVVETQYF
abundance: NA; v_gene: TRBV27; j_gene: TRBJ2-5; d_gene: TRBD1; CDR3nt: TGTGCCAGCAGTCCTTCGACAGGGTTTAAAGAGACCCAGTACTTC; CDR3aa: CASSPSTGFKETQYF
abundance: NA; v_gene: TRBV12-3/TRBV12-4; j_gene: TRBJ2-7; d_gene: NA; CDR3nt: TGTGCCAGCAGTTTACCCGACGATGGGGCCGAGGTCGGGCAGTACTTC; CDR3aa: CASSLPDDGAEVGQYF
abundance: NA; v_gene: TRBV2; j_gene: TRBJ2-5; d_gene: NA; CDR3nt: TGTGCCAGCAGTGAGGGGTATGTGGGGAGCCAAGAGACCCAGTACTTC; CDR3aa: CASSEGYVGSQETQYF
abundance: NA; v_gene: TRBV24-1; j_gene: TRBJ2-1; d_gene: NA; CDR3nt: TGTGCCACCAGTGATTTTAGCTACGGGCATGAGCAGTTCTTC; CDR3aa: CATSDFSYGHEQFF
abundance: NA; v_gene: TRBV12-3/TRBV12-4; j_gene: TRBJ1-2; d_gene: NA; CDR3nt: TGTGCCAGCAGTTTGGGGCAGGTCTATGGCTACACCTTC; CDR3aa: CASSLGQVYGYTF
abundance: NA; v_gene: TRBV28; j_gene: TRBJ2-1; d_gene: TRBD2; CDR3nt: TGTGCCAGCAGCTCGACTAGCGGGAGGGTGGGTGAGCAGTTCTTC; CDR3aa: CASSSTSGRVGEQFF
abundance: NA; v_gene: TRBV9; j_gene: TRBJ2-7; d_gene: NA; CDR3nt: TGTGCCAGCAGCGTAGACGGGACACCGGGCTACGAGCAGTACTTC; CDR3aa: CASSVDGTPGYEQYF
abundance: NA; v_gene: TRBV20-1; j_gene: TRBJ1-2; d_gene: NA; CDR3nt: TGCAGTGCCCCATCGACAGGTTCCTATGGCTACACCTTC; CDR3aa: CSAPSTGSYGYTF
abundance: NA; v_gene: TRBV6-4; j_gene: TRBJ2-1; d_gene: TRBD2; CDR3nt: TGTGCCAGCAGCCCGGATGGGCTAGCGGGGGGCAATGAGCAGTTCTTC; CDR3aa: CASSPDGLAGGNEQFF
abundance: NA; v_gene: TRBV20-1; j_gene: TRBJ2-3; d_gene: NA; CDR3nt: TGCAGTGGAGGGGAATCGAGGGCTCATCGAACAGATACGCAGTATTTT; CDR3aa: CSGGESRAHRTDTQYF
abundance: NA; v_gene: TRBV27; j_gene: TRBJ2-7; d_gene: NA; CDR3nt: TGTGCCAGCAGTTTATACCGGGACTCAACCTACGAGCAGTACTTC; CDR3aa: CASSLYRDSTYEQYF
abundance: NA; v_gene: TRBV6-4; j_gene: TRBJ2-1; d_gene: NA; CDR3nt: TGTGCCAGCAGTGACGATCTTGACATATTCAACGTGAACAATGAGCAGTTCTTC; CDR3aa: CASSDDLDIFNVNNEQFF